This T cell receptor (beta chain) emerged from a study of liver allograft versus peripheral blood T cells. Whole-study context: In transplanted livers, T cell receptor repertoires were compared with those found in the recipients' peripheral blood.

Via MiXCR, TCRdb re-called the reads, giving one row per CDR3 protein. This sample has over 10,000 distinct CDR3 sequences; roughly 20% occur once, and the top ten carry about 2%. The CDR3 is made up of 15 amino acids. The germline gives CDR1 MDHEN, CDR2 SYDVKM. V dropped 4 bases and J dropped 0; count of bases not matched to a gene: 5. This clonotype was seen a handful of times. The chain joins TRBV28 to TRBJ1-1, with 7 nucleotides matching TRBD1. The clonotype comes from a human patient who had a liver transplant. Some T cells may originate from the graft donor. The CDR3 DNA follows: TGTGCCAGCAGTTCACAGGGGCAGATGAACACTGAAGCTTTCTTT. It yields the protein CASSSQGQMNTEAFF.